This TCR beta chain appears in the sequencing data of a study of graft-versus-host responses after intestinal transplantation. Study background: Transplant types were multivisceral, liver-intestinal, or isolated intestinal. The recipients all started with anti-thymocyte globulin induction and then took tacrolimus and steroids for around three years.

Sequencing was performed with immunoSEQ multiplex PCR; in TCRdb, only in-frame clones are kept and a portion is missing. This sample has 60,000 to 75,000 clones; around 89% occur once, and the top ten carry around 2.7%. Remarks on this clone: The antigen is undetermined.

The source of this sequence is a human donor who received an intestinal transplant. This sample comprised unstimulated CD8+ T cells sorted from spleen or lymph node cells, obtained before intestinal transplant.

The CDR3 nucleotides are TGCGCCAGCAACAACTACGAGCAGTACTTC. Encoded protein: CASNNYEQYF. This chain connects TRBV10-1 to TRBJ2-7; no firm D call. Germline values: CDR1 WNHNN, CDR2 SYGVQD (reference sequence). The V gene lost 7 bases and the J gene lost 3 bases, with 4 bases spanning the gap. The CDR3 loop spans 10 amino acids.